This note documents a single T cell receptor (beta chain) sequence. The antigen is not known. The CDR3 length is 13 residues. Germline CDR1 is KGHSH and CDR2 is LQKENI. Trimming cost V 6 bases and J 5 bases; bases outside gene matches: 5. This sample was included in a study of T cells in pancreatic ductal adenocarcinoma. General study results and limits: Tumor-versus-blood clonality comparisons may be biased toward lower tumor diversity. Tumor and blood clonality did not differ significantly, about 0.112 versus 0.072. Unique clonotypes were around 8-fold more numerous in blood than in tumor.

Selected pancreatic ductal adenocarcinoma patients had undergone surgery without neoadjuvant therapy. The repertoire was sequenced with immunoSEQ multiplex PCR; TCRdb's copy has only in-frame clones and lacks some. This table holds about 29,000 clones, over 85% found once. The origin of this receptor is a human donor with pancreatic ductal adenocarcinoma. This sequence joins TRBV18 and TRBJ2-5; 8 bases are a match to TRBD1. The sample comprised PBMCs. CDR3 region: CASSPTGVETQYF. The CDR3 DNA sequence: TGTGCCAGCTCCCCGACAGGGGTTGAGACCCAGTACTTC.